A single sample is the source of the 24 T cell receptor beta chains below, sequenced in a study of T cell repertoires in cytomegalovirus infection. Their specific antigens are unknown. TCRdb ran MiXCR on the reads and lists one entry per CDR3 protein. The sample lists roughly 280,000 distinct CDR3 sequences, about 20% occurring once. The specimen comprised cultured PBMCs, sampled from culture after CMV antigen stimulation. These receptors all come from a human donor in good health (CMV status not recorded). Some clones in this sample may be carry-over from other donors' samples.

This clonotype was detected a few times. J is TRBJ2-2 and V is TRBV5-1; 12 bases line up with TRBD2. Looked up from germline, CDR1 is SGHRS and CDR2 is YFSETQ. The CDR3 consists of 15 residues. Trimming cost V 4 bases and J 2 bases; bases outside gene matches: 0. CDR3 nucleotide sequence: TGCGCCAGCAGCGGACTAGCGGGAAACACCGGGGAGCTGTTTTTT. This sequence encodes CASSGLAGNTGELFF.

The gene calls are TRBV11-2 and TRBJ2-3; weak D call: TRBD2 (6 bases). Germline values: CDR1 SGHAT, CDR2 FQNNGV. V was cut by 1 base and J by 2 bases, with 19 bases left in between. This CDR3 is 18 amino acids long. CDR3 loop: CASSLGAGTPPITDTQYF. The DNA for the CDR3 is TGTGCCAGCAGCTTAGGCGCCGGGACTCCACCCATCACAGATACGCAGTATTTT. The variable domain in full, completed from reference TRBV11-2 and TRBJ2-3, reads EAGVAQSPRYKIIEKRQSVAFWCNPISGHATLYWYQQILGQGPKLLIQFQNNGVVDDSQLPKDRFSAERLKGVDSTLKIQPAKLEDSAVYLCASSLGAGTPPITDTQYFGPGTRLTVL.

This clonotype turned up a few times. This sequence joins TRBV9 and TRBJ2-7; 7 bases agree with TRBD2. V lost 4 bases and J lost 7; bases outside the gene matches: 11. The CDR3 extends over 14 amino acids. Germline V gene lookup returns CDR1 SGDLS and CDR2 YYNGEE. The CDR3 here is CASSTHGTTREQYF. Written as DNA, the CDR3 is TGTGCCAGCAGCACCCACGGGACTACTAGGGAGCAGTACTTC.

This clonotype has a handful of counts. This chain uses TRBV28 with TRBJ2-2, with 11 positions matching TRBD2. J lost 6 bases, V lost 3 bases, and 0 bases had no gene match. The CDR3 has 14 amino acids. Per germline, CDR1 MDHEN and CDR2 SYDVKM. CDR3 nucleotide sequence: TGTGCCAGCAGTTTGACTAGCGGGGCCGGGGAGCTGTTTTTT. Residues: CASSLTSGAGELFF.

At least ten counts were recorded for this clonotype. The gene calls are TRBV7-2 and TRBJ2-1; D is ambiguous. This CDR3 spans 12 amino acids. Trimming removed 5 bases from V and 10 bases from J, with 12 bases in between. The germline gives CDR1 SGHTA, CDR2 FQGNSA. This CDR3 reads CASSPGLGEQFF. CDR3 sequence (DNA): TGTGCCAGCAGCCCTGGTTTGGGGGAGCAGTTCTTC.

This clonotype was detected a few times. The V gene is TRBV7-8, the J gene TRBJ2-1, with D possibly being TRBD2 (6 bases). Looked up from germline, CDR1 is SGHVS and CDR2 is FQNEAQ. The CDR3 runs to 14 residues. The V end lost 5 bases, the J end lost 2 bases, and 10 bases lay between the germline ends. The DNA of the CDR3 is TGTGCCAGCAGCAGCGCGGGACCCTACAATGAGCAGTTCTTC. It is translated as CASSSAGPYNEQFF.

Only a few counts were recorded for this clonotype. The genes are TRBV6-1 and TRBJ1-1; 7 bases match TRBD1. The CDR3 sequence is 14 residues long. V lost 8 bases to trimming and J lost 4 bases; unmatched junction nucleotides: 10. Germline CDR1 and CDR2: MNHNS and SASEGT. The CDR3: CASWQTGRSTEAFF. The CDR3 bases are TGTGCCAGCTGGCAGACAGGGAGGAGCACTGAAGCTTTCTTT.

This clonotype occurred many times. The V and J genes are TRBV7-2 and TRBJ2-1; D is ambiguous. The germline CDR1 and CDR2 sequences are SGHTA and FQGNSA. CDR3 size: 16 residues. V gave up 0 bases and J gave up 6 bases, with 15 bases separating them. CDR3 sequence reads: CASSLAFSPISNEQFF. Here the CDR3 DNA reads TGTGCCAGCAGCTTAGCTTTTTCACCTATTAGCAATGAGCAGTTCTTC. Together with reference TRBV7-2 and TRBJ2-1, the CDR3 gives the full variable domain: GAGVSQSPSNKVTEKGKDVELRCDPISGHTALYWYRQSLGQGLEFLIYFQGNSAPDKSGLPSDRFSAERTGGSVSTLTIQRTQQEDSAVYLCASSLAFSPISNEQFFGPGTRLTVL.

This clonotype has just one count. Here the CDR3 reads CATSRDRWGGGVVETQYF. The DNA for the CDR3 is TGTGCCACCAGCAGAGATCGTTGGGGTGGAGGGGTCGTAGAGACCCAGTACTTC. This chain joins TRBV15 and TRBJ2-5; the D gene is possibly TRBD2 (6 bases). In germline, CDR1 is LNHNV, CDR2 YYDKDF (reference sequence). The V gene lost 0 bases and the J gene lost 4 bases, with 21 bases spanning the gap. The CDR3 is made up of 18 amino acids.

This clonotype was seen many times. The chain links TRBV19 to TRBJ1-5, with a tentative D call TRBD1 (6 bases). There are 13 residues in the CDR3. From germline, CDR1 is LNHDA and CDR2 SQIVND (reference sequence). V gave up 7 bases and J gave up 6 bases, with 13 bases separating them. The CDR3 loop is CASTDRFPQPQHF. CDR3 nucleotides: TGTGCCAGTACCGACAGGTTCCCTCAGCCCCAGCATTTT.

This clonotype has ten or more counts. The chain has TRBV14 and TRBJ1-1; TRBD1 might be the D (6 bases). Germline CDR1 and CDR2: SGHDN and FVKESK. CDR3 length: 14 amino acids. Trimming left V 2 bases short and J 4 bases short, with 11 bases between. The CDR3 spells CASSQITGSTEAFF. CDR3 in DNA: TGTGCCAGCAGCCAAATTACAGGGAGCACTGAAGCTTTCTTT.

The genes are TRBV3-1 and TRBJ2-5; 8 bases map to TRBD2. Germline V gene data show CDR1 as LGHDT and CDR2 as YNNKEL (reference sequence). Trimming at V came to 4 bases and at J to 6 bases, leaving 10 bases not matched to a gene. The CDR3 sequence is 15 residues long. The CDR3 region is CASSPTRLAPQTQYF. The CDR3 nucleotides are TGTGCCAGCAGCCCTACCCGACTAGCGCCGCAGACCCAGTACTTC.

This clonotype has ten or more counts. V is TRBV7-8 and J is TRBJ1-2, with 9 bases aligning to TRBD1. J lost 7 bases, V lost 4 bases, and 10 bases had no gene match. The CDR3 length is 15 residues. Germline-derived CDR1 and CDR2 are SGHVS and FQNEAQ. Written as DNA, the CDR3 is TGTGCCAGCAGCTCGAAACCGGGACAGGGTGTTGGCTACACCTTC. It yields the protein CASSSKPGQGVGYTF.

The table lists this clonotype with a few counts. The chain employs TRBV23-1 and TRBJ1-5; D unclear. TRBV23-1 is designated an ORF whose function remains uncertain. CDR3 length: 14 residues. V was clipped by 0 bases and J by 4 bases, with 7 bases between them. In DNA, the CDR3 is TGCGCCAGCAGTCAATCTACTCATAATCAGCCCCAGCATTTT. Protein sequence: CASSQSTHNQPQHF.

This clonotype was seen a handful of times. The chain recombines TRBV6-1 with TRBJ1-2; D is unresolved. Germline V gene sequence: CDR1 MNHNS, CDR2 SASEGT. Trimming cost V 2 bases and J 2 bases, with 9 bases left between them. CDR3 length equals 14 residues. In DNA, the CDR3 is TGTGCCAGCAGTGAAATAGGCAGGAACTATGGCTACACCTTC. Amino acid sequence: CASSEIGRNYGYTF.

This clonotype showed up many times. The CDR3 DNA reads TGTGCCAGCAGTCCCCTGGACACTGAAGCTTTCTTT. Its translation is CASSPLDTEAFF. V and J are TRBV12-3 or TRBV12-4 and TRBJ1-1; the D is unclear. This CDR3 is built from 12 residues. V lost 5 bases to trimming and J lost 3 bases, with 7 bases between them.

Concerning this clonotype itself: The junction shows a germline mismatch at one end, possibly a read error. This sequence joins TRBV6-2 or TRBV6-3 and TRBJ2-1; 7 positions agree with TRBD1. This CDR3 has 13 residues. In germline, CDR1 is MNHEY, CDR2 SVGEGT. In nucleotides, the CDR3 is TGTGGCAGCAGCCCTACCCCGACAGGGTGGCAGTTCTTC. The encoded protein is CGSSPTPTGWQFF.

In its sample, this clonotype was seen a few times. The chain links TRBV6-2 or TRBV6-3 to TRBJ2-5, with a possible D match to TRBD1 (5 bases). Germline assignment: CDR1 MNHEY and CDR2 SVGEGT. The germline V and J ends were trimmed by 7 bases and 7 bases, with 19 bases remaining between them. The CDR3 totals 14 residues. The CDR3 nucleotides read TGTGCCAGCATTTTAAGTATCCTTCAGGGGACCCAGTACTTC. This gives the protein CASILSILQGTQYF.

A few counts support this clonotype. The chain's CDR3 is CASSRQDMNTEAFF. The CDR3 DNA is TGTGCCAGCAGCCGACAGGATATGAACACTGAAGCTTTCTTT. The gene calls are TRBV12-3 or TRBV12-4 and TRBJ1-1; D possibly corresponds to TRBD1 (6 bases). The CDR3 loop spans 14 amino acids. V lost 6 bases and J lost 0, with 11 bases in between.

V usage is TRBV29-1 and J usage is TRBJ1-2; D not certain. Germline values: CDR1 SQVTM, CDR2 ANQGSEA. CDR3 size: 12 residues. With 5 bases removed from V and 2 bases from J, the gap between germline ends came to 9 bases. CDR3 DNA: TGCAGCGTTAGGTCGCCGAACTATGGCTACACCTTC. This translates into CSVRSPNYGYTF.

This clonotype was picked up many times. V and J are TRBV7-9 and TRBJ2-5; maybe TRBD1 (6 bases). The V gene lost 2 bases and the J gene lost 3 bases, with 10 bases spanning the gap. Germline loops: CDR1 SEHNR, CDR2 FQNEAQ (reference sequence). The CDR3 consists of 14 residues. CDR3 in DNA: TGTGCCAGCAGCTTAAGGGCAGGGGAAGAGACCCAGTACTTC. Its protein product is CASSLRAGEETQYF.

This sequence joins TRBV19 and TRBJ2-6; the match to TRBD2 covers 8 bases. In germline, CDR1 is LNHDA, CDR2 SQIVND (reference sequence). The CDR3 sequence is 16 residues long. V lost 8 bases and J lost 0; bases outside the gene matches: 6. CDR3: CASRGGDPSGANVLTF. The CDR3 DNA follows: TGTGCCAGTCGGGGGGGGGACCCCTCTGGGGCCAACGTCCTGACTTTC.

The chain recombines TRBV6-5 with TRBJ2-1; D is unresolved. Germline-derived CDR1 and CDR2 are MNHEY and SVGAGI. The CDR3 extends over 15 amino acids. The germline V and J ends were trimmed by 4 bases and 5 bases, with 15 bases remaining between them. The CDR3 nucleotides are TGTGCCAGCAGTTTCCGAGAGGTACCTCACAATGAGCAGTTCTTC. Amino acids: CASSFREVPHNEQFF.

The chain carries TRBV29-1 and TRBJ1-2; D may be TRBD1 (6 bases). V lost 5 bases, J lost 0 bases, and 13 bases lay in between. Per germline, CDR1 SQVTM and CDR2 ANQGSEA. The CDR3 length is 14 residues. The CDR3 region has the DNA TGCAGCGTTCCGGGGGGCAGGTCTAACTATGGCTACACCTTC. This translates into CSVPGGRSNYGYTF.